What follows is one T cell receptor beta chain and its context. Its antigen is as yet unknown. The data originate from a study of CXCR3-negative and CXCR3-positive naive CD8 T cells. As for the study in general: Every library held about 1.5 +/- 0.3 million TRB reads, and the total came to roughly 150 million.

Study outcomes and limitations: Memory CD8+ cells had much lower diversity, and both naive subsets had comparably high diversity. TRBV-TRBJ usage was similar across naive CXCR3 subsets but distinct in memory cells.

In germline, CDR1 is LGHNT, CDR2 FRNRAP. The CDR3 runs to 15 residues. The authors made the TRB cDNA libraries by 5' RACE using UMI labels. After re-calling the 5' RACE reads, TCRdb lists one entry per CDR3 protein, DNA absent. This repertoire includes about 40,000 distinct CDR3 sequences. The sequenced material came from memory CD8+ T cells from blood. This receptor was taken from a human donor in good health. Some clones in this sample may be carry-over from other donors' samples. The gene calls are TRBV12-5 and TRBJ1-1. The CDR3 is CASGLVLGRNTEAFF.